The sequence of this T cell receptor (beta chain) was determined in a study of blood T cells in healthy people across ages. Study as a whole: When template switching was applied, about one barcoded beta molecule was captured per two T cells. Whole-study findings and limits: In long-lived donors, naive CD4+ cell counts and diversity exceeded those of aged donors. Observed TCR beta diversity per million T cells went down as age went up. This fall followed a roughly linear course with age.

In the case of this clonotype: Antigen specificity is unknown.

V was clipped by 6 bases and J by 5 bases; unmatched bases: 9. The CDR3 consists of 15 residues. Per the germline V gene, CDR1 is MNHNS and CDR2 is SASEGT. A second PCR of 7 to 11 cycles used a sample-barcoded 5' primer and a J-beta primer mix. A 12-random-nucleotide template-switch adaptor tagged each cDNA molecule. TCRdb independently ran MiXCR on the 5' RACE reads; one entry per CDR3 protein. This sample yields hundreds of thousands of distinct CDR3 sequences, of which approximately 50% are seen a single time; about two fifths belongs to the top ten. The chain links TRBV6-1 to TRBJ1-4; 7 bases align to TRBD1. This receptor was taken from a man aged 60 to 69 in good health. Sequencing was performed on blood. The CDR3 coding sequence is TGTGCCAGCAGCTCCGGGACAGTCTTAAATGAAAAACTGTTTTTT. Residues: CASSSGTVLNEKLFF.